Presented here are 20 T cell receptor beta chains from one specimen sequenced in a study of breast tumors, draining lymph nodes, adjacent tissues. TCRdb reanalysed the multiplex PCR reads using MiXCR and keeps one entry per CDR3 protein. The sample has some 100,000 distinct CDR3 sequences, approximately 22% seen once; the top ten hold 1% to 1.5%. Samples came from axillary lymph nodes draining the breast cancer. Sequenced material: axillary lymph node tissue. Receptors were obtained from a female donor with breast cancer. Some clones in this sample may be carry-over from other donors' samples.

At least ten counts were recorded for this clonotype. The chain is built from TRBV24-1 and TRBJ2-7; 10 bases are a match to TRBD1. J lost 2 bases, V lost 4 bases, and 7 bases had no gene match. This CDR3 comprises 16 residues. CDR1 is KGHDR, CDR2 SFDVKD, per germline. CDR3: CATSDPRDRGPYEQYF. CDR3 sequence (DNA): TGTGCCACCAGTGACCCCCGGGACAGGGGCCCCTACGAGCAGTACTTC.

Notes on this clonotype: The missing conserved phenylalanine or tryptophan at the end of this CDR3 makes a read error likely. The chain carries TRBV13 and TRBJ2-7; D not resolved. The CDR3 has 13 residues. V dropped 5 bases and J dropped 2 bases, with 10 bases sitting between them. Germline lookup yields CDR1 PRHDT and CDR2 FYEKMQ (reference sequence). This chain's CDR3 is CASSRDGAYEQYL. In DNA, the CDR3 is TGTGCCAGCAGCCGAGATGGGGCCTACGAGCAGTACCTC.

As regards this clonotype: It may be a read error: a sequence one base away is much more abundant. This CDR3 is CASSRDSFSGNAIYF. The CDR3 DNA follows: TGTGCCAGCAGTAGGGACAGCTTCTCTGGAAACGCCATATATTTT. This sequence joins TRBV11-3 and TRBJ1-3; 7 nucleotides line up with TRBD1. The CDR3 totals 15 residues. The germline gives CDR1 SGHNT, CDR2 YENEEA.

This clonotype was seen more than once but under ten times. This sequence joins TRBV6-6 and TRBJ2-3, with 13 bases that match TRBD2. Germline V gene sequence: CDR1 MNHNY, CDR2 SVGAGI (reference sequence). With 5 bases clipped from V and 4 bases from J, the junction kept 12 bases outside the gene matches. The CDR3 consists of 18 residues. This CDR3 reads CASSRRLAGGPAADTQYF. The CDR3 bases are TGTGCCAGCAGTAGACGACTAGCGGGGGGCCCGGCGGCAGATACGCAGTATTTT.

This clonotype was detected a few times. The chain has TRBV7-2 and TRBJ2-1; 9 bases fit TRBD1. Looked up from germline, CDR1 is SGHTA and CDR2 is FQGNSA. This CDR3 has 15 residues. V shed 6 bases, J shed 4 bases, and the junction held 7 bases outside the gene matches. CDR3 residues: CASRATGGSYNEQFF. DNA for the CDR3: TGTGCCAGCAGAGCGACAGGGGGATCATACAATGAGCAGTTCTTC.

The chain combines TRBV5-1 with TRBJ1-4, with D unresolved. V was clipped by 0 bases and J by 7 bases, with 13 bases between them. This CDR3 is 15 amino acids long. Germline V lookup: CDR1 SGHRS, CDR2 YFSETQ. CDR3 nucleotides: TGCGCCAGCAGCTTGGCTACAGACCGGGGTGAAAAACTGTTTTTT. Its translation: CASSLATDRGEKLFF.

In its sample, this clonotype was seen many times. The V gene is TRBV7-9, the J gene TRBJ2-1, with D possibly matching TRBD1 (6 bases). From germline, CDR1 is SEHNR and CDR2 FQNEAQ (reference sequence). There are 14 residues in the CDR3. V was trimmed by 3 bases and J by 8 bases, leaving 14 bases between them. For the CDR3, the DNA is TGTGCCAGCAGCTTGACTCAGGGGCGGGATGAGCAGTTCTTC. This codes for CASSLTQGRDEQFF.

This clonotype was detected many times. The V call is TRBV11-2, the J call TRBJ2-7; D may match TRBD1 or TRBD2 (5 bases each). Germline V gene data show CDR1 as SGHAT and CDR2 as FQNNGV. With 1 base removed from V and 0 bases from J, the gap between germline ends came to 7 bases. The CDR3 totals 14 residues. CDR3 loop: CASSLGGISYEQYF. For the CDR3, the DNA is TGTGCCAGCAGCTTAGGGGGGATCTCCTACGAGCAGTACTTC.

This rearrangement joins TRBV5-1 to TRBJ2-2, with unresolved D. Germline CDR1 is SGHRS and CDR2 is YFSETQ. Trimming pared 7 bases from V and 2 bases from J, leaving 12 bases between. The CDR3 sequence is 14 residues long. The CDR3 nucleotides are TGCGCCAGCGGAGTTCAGCCAAACACCGGGGAGCTGTTTTTT. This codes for CASGVQPNTGELFF. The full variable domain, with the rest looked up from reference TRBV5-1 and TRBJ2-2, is KAGVTQTPRYLIKTRGQQVTLSCSPISGHRSVSWYQQTPGQGLQFLFEYFSETQRNKGNFPGRFSGRQFSNSRSEMNVSTLELGDSALYLCASGVQPNTGELFFGEGSRLTVL.

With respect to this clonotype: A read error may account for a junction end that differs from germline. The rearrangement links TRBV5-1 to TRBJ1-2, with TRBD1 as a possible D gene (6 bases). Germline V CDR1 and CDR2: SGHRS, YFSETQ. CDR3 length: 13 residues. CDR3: CTSSLNRAVGYTF. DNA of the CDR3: TGCACCAGCAGCTTGAACAGGGCTGTTGGCTACACCTTC.

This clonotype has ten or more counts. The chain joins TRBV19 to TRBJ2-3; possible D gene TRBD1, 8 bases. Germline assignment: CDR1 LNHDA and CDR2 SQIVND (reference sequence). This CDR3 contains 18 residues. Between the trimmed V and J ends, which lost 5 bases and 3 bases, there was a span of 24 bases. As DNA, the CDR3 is TGTGCCAGTAGTCCACGGACAGGGAGGGTAGTTGCGACAGATACGCAGTATTTT. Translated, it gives CASSPRTGRVVATDTQYF.

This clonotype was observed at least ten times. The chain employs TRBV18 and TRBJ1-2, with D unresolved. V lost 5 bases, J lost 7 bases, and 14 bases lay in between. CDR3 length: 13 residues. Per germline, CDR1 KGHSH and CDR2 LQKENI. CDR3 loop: CASSSETSAGYTF. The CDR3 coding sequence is TGTGCCAGCTCATCCGAAACGTCTGCTGGCTACACCTTC.

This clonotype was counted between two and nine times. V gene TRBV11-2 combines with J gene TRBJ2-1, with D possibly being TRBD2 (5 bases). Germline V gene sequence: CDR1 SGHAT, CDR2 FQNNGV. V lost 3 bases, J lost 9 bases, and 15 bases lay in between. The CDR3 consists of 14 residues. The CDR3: CASSFRGSLGEQFF. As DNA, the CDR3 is TGTGCCAGCAGCTTTAGAGGGAGCTTAGGTGAGCAGTTCTTC.

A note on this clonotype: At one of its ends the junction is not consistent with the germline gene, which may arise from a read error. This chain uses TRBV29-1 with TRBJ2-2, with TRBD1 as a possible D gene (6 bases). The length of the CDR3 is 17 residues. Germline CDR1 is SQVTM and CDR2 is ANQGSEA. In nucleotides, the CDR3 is TGCAGCGTTATGACAAGCCTGGACAGCGCGAACACCAGGGAGCTGTTTTTT. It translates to CSVMTSLDSANTRELFF.

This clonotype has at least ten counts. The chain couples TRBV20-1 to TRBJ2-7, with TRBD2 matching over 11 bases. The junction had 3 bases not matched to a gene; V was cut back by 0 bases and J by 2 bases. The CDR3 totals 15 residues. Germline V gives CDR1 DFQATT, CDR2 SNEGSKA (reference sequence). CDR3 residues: CSARDDSGGAYEQYF. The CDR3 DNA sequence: TGCAGTGCTAGAGATGATAGCGGGGGGGCCTACGAGCAGTACTTC.

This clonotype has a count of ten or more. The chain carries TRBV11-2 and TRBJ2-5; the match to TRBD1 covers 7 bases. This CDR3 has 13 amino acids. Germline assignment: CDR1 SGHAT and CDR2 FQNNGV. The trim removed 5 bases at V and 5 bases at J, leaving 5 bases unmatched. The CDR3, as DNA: TGTGCCAGCAGCATGACAGGGCCGGAGACCCAGTACTTC. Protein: CASSMTGPETQYF.

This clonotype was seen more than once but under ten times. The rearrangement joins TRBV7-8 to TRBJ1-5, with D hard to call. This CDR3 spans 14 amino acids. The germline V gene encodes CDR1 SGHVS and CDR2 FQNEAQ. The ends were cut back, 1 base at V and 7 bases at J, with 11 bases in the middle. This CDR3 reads CASSLGDPGQPQHF. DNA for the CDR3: TGTGCCAGCAGCTTAGGGGATCCCGGGCAGCCCCAGCATTTT.

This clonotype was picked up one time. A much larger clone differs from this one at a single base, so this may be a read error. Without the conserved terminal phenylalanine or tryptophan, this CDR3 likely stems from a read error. Written as DNA, the CDR3 is TGTGCCAGCAGCAGGGACAGGGGGAATGAGCAGTTCCTC. Residues: CASSRDRGNEQFL. This sequence joins TRBV5-4 and TRBJ2-1, with TRBD1 identical over 11 bases. CDR1 and CDR2 (germline): SGHNT, YYREEE (reference sequence). V was clipped by 4 bases and J by 7 bases; unmatched bases: 1. This CDR3 has 13 residues.

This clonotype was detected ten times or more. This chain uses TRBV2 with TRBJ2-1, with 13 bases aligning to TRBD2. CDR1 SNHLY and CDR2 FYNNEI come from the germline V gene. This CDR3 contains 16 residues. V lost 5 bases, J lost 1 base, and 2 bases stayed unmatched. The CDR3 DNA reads TGTGCCAGCAGTCGACTAGCGGGGGGATCCTACAATGAGCAGTTCTTC. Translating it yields CASSRLAGGSYNEQFF.

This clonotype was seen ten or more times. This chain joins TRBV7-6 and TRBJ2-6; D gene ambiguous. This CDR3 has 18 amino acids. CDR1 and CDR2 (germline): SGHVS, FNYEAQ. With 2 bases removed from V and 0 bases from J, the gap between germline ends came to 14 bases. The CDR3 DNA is TGTGCCAGCAGCTTATATTCGAGCTCCTCCTCTGGGGCCAACGTCCTGACTTTC. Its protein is CASSLYSSSSSGANVLTF.